The present entry profiles one T cell receptor (beta chain) with its context. No antigen is known for it. TCRdb's copy holds only in-frame clones and misses some; the assay was immunoSEQ multiplex PCR. The table lists about 140,000 clones, 85% to 95% of them singletons. These data originate in a study of T cell responses to AZD1222 COVID-19 vaccine. This CDR3 comprises 14 residues. Germline V lookup: CDR1 MNHEY, CDR2 SMNVEV (reference sequence). V was clipped by 1 base and J by 5 bases, with 11 bases between them. Points from the study as a whole: Across spike, vaccine-associated CD4 TCRs were found, dominant at 160-218 and 743-854. Unmutated variant regions are reportedly targeted by nearly half of spike-specific TCRs. The donor group comprised mostly white British people and more females; the analysis possibly underestimated clonal diversity. Only a handful of AZD1222 recipients, about six in all, had baseline seropositivity.

The TCR sequence derives from an adult in good health. The starting material was peripheral blood, obtained on day 0 of MenACWY control vaccination. V and J are TRBV27 and TRBJ2-5, with D perhaps matching TRBD1 or TRBD2 (5 bases each). CDR3 sequence reads: CASSLYGGRETQYF. The CDR3 DNA reads TGTGCCAGCAGTTTATATGGGGGAAGGGAGACCCAGTACTTC.